This TCR beta chain was sequenced during a study of post-analysis software for immune sequencing data. Overall study context: Included among the disease courses, which were recorded for the cohort, were relapsing-remitting, secondary progressive and progressive-relapsing multiple sclerosis.

TCR beta cDNA libraries had unique molecular identifiers. There were roughly 0.95 to 11 million T cells, and roughly 0.5 million cDNA molecules came from them. TCRdb fed the PCR reads into MiXCR, producing one record per CDR3 protein. Of more than 500,000 distinct CDR3 sequences listed, 30% to 40% are singletons. Findings of the study overall: F measure showed strong co-clustering of same-batch samples. Controls had significantly higher normalized Chao1 diversity than multiple sclerosis patients. Elevated frequency relative to controls characterized a handful of TRBV segments in patients, TRBV5-6, TRBV5-1 and TRBV20-1 among them.

With regard to this clonotype: As yet, its antigen is unknown.

The CDR3 is 14 residues long. Trimming left V 1 base short and J 4 bases short, with 10 bases between. CDR1 is MNHEY and CDR2 is SVGAGI in the germline V gene. The sequenced sample consisted of blood. The receptor was derived from a girl aged 2-17 years with multiple sclerosis. The chain links TRBV6-5 to TRBJ1-2; D is perhaps TRBD1 (5 bases). CDR3 region: CASSYLSGTYGYTF. CDR3 DNA sequence: TGTGCCAGCAGTTACTTATCAGGGACCTATGGCTACACCTTC.